This T cell receptor (beta chain) was identified in a study of blood T cell repertoires in COVID-19. In the original workflow: Reference gene primer amplification in the assay estimated nucleated cell counts. Some clones are missing from TCRdb's copy, which holds only in-frame ones; the method was immunoSEQ multiplex PCR. Clonal size and the V and J genes are those of that table, whereas D and trimming came from the DNA. The data show approximately 60,000 clones, around 85% seen once. The germline V gene has CDR1 SGHRS and CDR2 YFSETQ. Trimming removed 4 bases from V and 1 base from J; junction bases left unmatched: 8. The length of the CDR3 is 15 residues.

Sequenced material: peripheral blood. The TCR comes from a woman aged 80 or over with active or convalescent COVID-19. The J gene is TRBJ2-7, the V gene TRBV5-1, with 7 nucleotides matching TRBD2. The CDR3 reads CASSLGGTQSYEQYF. CDR3 DNA sequence: TGCGCCAGCAGCCTGGGGGGGACTCAGTCCTACGAGCAGTACTTC. The variable domain in full, completed from reference TRBV5-1 and TRBJ2-7, reads KAGVTQTPRYLIKTRGQQVTLSCSPISGHRSVSWYQQTPGQGLQFLFEYFSETQRNKGNFPGRFSGRQFSNSRSEMNVSTLELGDSALYLCASSLGGTQSYEQYFGPGTRLTVT.